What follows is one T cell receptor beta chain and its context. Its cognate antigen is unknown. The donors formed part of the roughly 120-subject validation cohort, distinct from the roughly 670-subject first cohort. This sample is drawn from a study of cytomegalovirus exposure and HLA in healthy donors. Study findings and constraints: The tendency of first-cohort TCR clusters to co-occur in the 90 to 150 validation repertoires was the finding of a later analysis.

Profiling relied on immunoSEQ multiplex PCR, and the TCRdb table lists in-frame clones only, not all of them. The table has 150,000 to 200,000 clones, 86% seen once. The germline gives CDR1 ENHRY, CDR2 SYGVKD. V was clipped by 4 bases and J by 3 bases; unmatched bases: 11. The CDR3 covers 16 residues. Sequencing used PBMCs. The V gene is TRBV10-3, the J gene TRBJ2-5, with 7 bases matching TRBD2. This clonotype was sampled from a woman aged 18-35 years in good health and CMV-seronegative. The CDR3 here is CAISGGGLPLEETQYF. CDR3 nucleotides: TGTGCCATCAGTGGCGGGGGTCTTCCACTAGAAGAGACCCAGTACTTC.